The present T cell receptor beta chain was sequenced within a study of pediatric ulcerative colitis. The study's findings and limits: A couple of patients had blood samples with substantially reduced template counts. Rectal repertoires separated controls, mild-moderate and acute severe colitis. All ulcerative colitis patients, but no controls, carried two rectal clonotypes. Compared with controls, ulcerative colitis showed greater blood-rectum clone sharing.

In regard to this clone: Its matching antigen is unknown.

This table comes from immunoSEQ multiplex PCR, and its TCRdb copy is limited to in-frame clones, with some not included. The repertoire has about 36,000 clones, roughly 80% of them found once; the top ten carry approximately 23%. The source is a girl aged 10 to 17 with moderate ulcerative colitis. Sequencing was carried out using blood.

The CDR3 region is CASSLLGFERDTQYF. In DNA, the CDR3 is TGTGCCAGCAGTCTTCTGGGCTTCGAAAGAGATACGCAGTATTTT. The chain is built from TRBV6-1 and TRBJ2-3; D ambiguous. Germline lookup yields CDR1 MNHNS and CDR2 SASEGT. The CDR3 extends over 15 amino acids. Between the trimmed V and J ends, which lost 5 bases and 5 bases, there was a span of 17 bases.